A selection of T cell receptor beta chains follows, all from one sample in a study of identical twins. TCRdb processed the 5' RACE reads anew with MiXCR; each CDR3 protein has one entry. The sample contains a few hundred thousand distinct CDR3 sequences, 9.6% of which appear only once. In addition, the sample was reused for a study of yellow fever vaccine responses in identical twins.

The sequenced sample was PBMCs. All receptors derive from a woman under 30 in good health. Each CDR3 is given with its conserved first and last residue. The D gene is left open where the match is weak. Expanded clones are given a class, and other clones once, few, many or no size at all.

v_gene	len	j_gene	abundance	d_gene	CDR3aa	CDR3nt
TRBV12-3/TRBV12-4	15	TRBJ2-4	-	-	CASSLRRDDKNIQYF	TGTGCCAGCAGCTTACGGCGGGACGACAAAAACATTCAGTACTTC
TRBV10-2	16	TRBJ2-1	many	-	CASSEGAGSSYNEQFF	TGCGCCAGCAGTGAGGGGGCAGGGAGCTCCTACAATGAGCAGTTCTTC
TRBV5-1	15	TRBJ2-2	-	-	CASSLGTVYTGELFF	TGCGCCAGCAGCTTAGGGACTGTTTACACCGGGGAGCTGTTTTTT
TRBV20-1	13	TRBJ2-7	-	-	CSAPRVKTYEQYF	TGCAGTGCTCCGAGAGTTAAAACCTACGAGCAGTACTTC
TRBV6-5	15	TRBJ2-3	few	-	CASSYLGEPTDTQYF	TGTGCCAGCAGTTACTTAGGGGAACCCACAGATACGCAGTATTTT
TRBV5-5	14	TRBJ2-5	few	-	CASSRLTTQETQYF	TGTGCCAGCAGCCGACTGACGACCCAAGAGACCCAGTACTTC
TRBV6-1	16	TRBJ2-3	many	TRBD2	CASSPLAGESTDTQYF	TGTGCCAGCAGTCCACTAGCGGGGGAGAGCACAGATACGCAGTATTTT
TRBV29-1	11	TRBJ2-3	-	-	CSVEYFDTQYF	TGCAGCGTTGAATACTTTGATACGCAGTATTTT
TRBV3-1	13	TRBJ2-1	-	-	CASSLEPFNEQFF	TGTGCCAGCAGCCTGGAGCCATTCAATGAGCAGTTCTTC
TRBV29-1	13	TRBJ2-1	many	-	CSVEVPAYNEQFF	TGCAGCGTTGAGGTCCCCGCGTACAATGAGCAGTTCTTC
TRBV13	13	TRBJ2-7	few	TRBD2	CASKLAGTDEQYF	TGTGCCAGCAAACTAGCGGGAACGGACGAGCAGTACTTC
TRBV11-2	16	TRBJ2-1	few	TRBD2	CASSFTSGGYYNEQFF	TGTGCCAGCAGCTTCACTAGCGGGGGCTACTACAATGAGCAGTTCTTC
TRBV4-1	15	TRBJ2-1	few	TRBD2	CASSQGGLAFNEQFF	TGCGCCAGCAGCCAAGGGGGACTAGCTTTTAATGAGCAGTTCTTC
TRBV12-3/TRBV12-4	19	TRBJ2-3	few	TRBD2	CASITGWASGQSSTDTQYF	TGTGCCAGCATTACGGGGTGGGCTAGCGGACAAAGTAGCACAGATACGCAGTATTTT
TRBV25-1	16	TRBJ1-5	few	TRBD1	CASSESGTGQNQPQHF	TGTGCCAGCAGTGAATCTGGGACAGGGCAAAATCAGCCCCAGCATTTT
TRBV15	14	TRBJ1-1	many	-	CATSRASTVTEAFF	TGTGCCACCAGCAGAGCCAGTACAGTCACTGAAGCTTTCTTT
TRBV5-1	18	TRBJ2-2	few	TRBD2	CASSRDGAGGRNTGELFF	TGCGCCAGCAGCAGGGATGGAGCGGGGGGCCGAAACACCGGGGAGCTGTTTTTT
TRBV6-1	15	TRBJ1-2	few	-	CASSTGRGKNYGYTF	TGTGCCAGCAGTACCGGACGCGGCAAAAACTATGGCTACACCTTC
TRBV5-1	14	TRBJ2-7	-	TRBD2	CASSPGLAPNQQYF	TGCGCCAGCAGCCCAGGACTAGCGCCAAACCAGCAGTACTTC
TRBV14	17	TRBJ2-1	-	-	CASSQGPGPALYNEQFF	TGTGCCAGCAGCCAAGGACCGGGACCGGCCCTCTACAATGAGCAGTTCTTC
TRBV23-1	15	TRBJ2-7	few	-	CASRSQGILSYEQYF	TGCGCCAGCCGTTCCCAGGGGATCCTCTCCTACGAGCAGTACTTC
TRBV3-1	12	TRBJ1-1	few	-	CASSDLYTEAFF	TGTGCCAGCAGTGATCTGTACACTGAAGCTTTCTTT
TRBV5-6	16	TRBJ2-2	many	-	CASSLAPGLRTGELFF	TGTGCCAGCAGCTTGGCTCCGGGACTGAGGACCGGGGAGCTGTTTTTT
TRBV3-1	16	TRBJ2-2	few	TRBD1	CASSQAAGGYTGELFF	TGTGCCAGCAGCCAAGCGGCAGGGGGCTACACCGGGGAGCTGTTTTTT
TRBV6-1	14	TRBJ1-1	many	-	CASRAGLLNTEAFF	TGTGCCAGCAGAGCGGGACTGCTGAACACTGAAGCTTTCTTT
TRBV4-2	16	TRBJ2-2	many	-	CASSQVELGNTGELFF	TGTGCCAGCAGCCAAGTCGAACTAGGGAACACCGGGGAGCTGTTTTTT
TRBV6-2/TRBV6-3	13	TRBJ2-7	few	-	CASSYRILYEQYF	TGTGCCAGCAGTTACCGAATTCTATACGAGCAGTACTTC
TRBV20-1	13	TRBJ1-5	few	TRBD1	CSARTGTNQPQHF	TGCAGTGCTAGGACAGGGACCAATCAGCCCCAGCATTTT
TRBV10-3	16	TRBJ2-7	-	-	CAISADRDTGGYEQYF	TGTGCCATCAGTGCCGACCGGGACACGGGGGGATACGAGCAGTACTTC
TRBV4-3	18	TRBJ2-5	-	TRBD2	CASSQDTSGSTYQETQYF	TGCGCCAGCAGCCAAGATACTAGCGGGAGCACCTACCAAGAGACCCAGTACTTC
TRBV20-1	14	TRBJ1-1	many	TRBD1	CSAKGSGGNTEAFF	TGCAGTGCGAAAGGGTCAGGGGGGAACACTGAAGCTTTCTTT
TRBV12-3/TRBV12-4	14	TRBJ2-2	-	-	CASSFVTPFGELFF	TGTGCCAGCAGTTTCGTGACCCCCTTCGGGGAGCTGTTTTTT
TRBV7-8	14	TRBJ2-7	-	-	CASSLASSTYEQYF	TGTGCCAGCAGCTTAGCATCCAGCACCTACGAGCAGTACTTC
TRBV18	14	TRBJ2-5	few	-	CASSPPPAQETQYF	TGTGCCAGCTCACCACCACCAGCCCAAGAGACCCAGTACTTC
TRBV11-2	14	TRBJ2-5	-	-	CASRRPGAQETQYF	TGTGCCAGCAGACGCCCGGGAGCCCAAGAGACCCAGTACTTC
TRBV20-1	11	TRBJ2-1	few	-	CSAGSYNEQFF	TGCAGTGCAGGGAGCTACAATGAGCAGTTCTTC
TRBV4-2	16	TRBJ2-2	many	TRBD2	CASSPQGLAGTGELFF	TGTGCCAGCAGCCCTCAAGGACTAGCGGGGACCGGGGAGCTGTTTTTT
TRBV7-2	14	TRBJ2-5	-	-	CASSPARSPETQYF	TGTGCCAGCAGCCCAGCCCGCAGTCCAGAGACCCAGTACTTC
TRBV4-1	15	TRBJ2-1	many	TRBD1	CASSQAGQIYHEQFF	TGCGCCAGCAGCCAAGCGGGACAGATCTATCATGAGCAGTTCTTC
TRBV30	13	TRBJ2-1	-	TRBD1	CAWDARTGNEQFF	TGTGCCTGGGACGCCCGGACAGGGAATGAGCAGTTCTTC
TRBV24-1	14	TRBJ2-5	-	-	CATSNRAQLGTQYF	TGTGCCACCAGTAACCGGGCCCAGCTGGGGACCCAGTACTTC
TRBV18	13	TRBJ2-1	-	-	CASSPLEFNEQFF	TGTGCCAGCTCACCATTGGAGTTCAATGAGCAGTTCTTC
TRBV6-2/TRBV6-3	14	TRBJ2-5	few	-	CASSYGVAVGTQYF	TGTGCCAGCAGTTACGGGGTGGCAGTCGGGACCCAGTACTTC
TRBV27	16	TRBJ2-7	-	TRBD1	CASSFSPGQGAESAHF	TGTGCCAGCAGTTTCTCACCGGGACAGGGGGCAGAATCGGCGCACTTC
TRBV27	12	TRBJ1-1	-	-	CASRLNQGEAFF	TGTGCCAGCAGATTAAATCAGGGTGAAGCTTTCTTT
TRBV18	12	TRBJ2-3	-	-	CASSPIEDTQYF	TGTGCCAGCTCACCGATCGAGGATACGCAGTATTTT
TRBV7-6	14	TRBJ2-3	-	-	CASSLRTQPDTQYF	TGTGCCAGCAGCCTACGCACCCAGCCAGATACGCAGTATTTT
TRBV27	15	TRBJ2-7	-	TRBD1	CASSPVSGGTYEQYF	TGTGCCAGCAGTCCTGTGTCAGGGGGCACCTACGAGCAGTACTTC
TRBV5-1	14	TRBJ1-2	many	-	CASSFAQGSWGYTF	TGCGCCAGCAGCTTCGCCCAGGGGTCCTGGGGCTACACCTTC
TRBV28	13	TRBJ2-2	many	-	CASSDQNTGELFF	TGTGCCAGCAGTGACCAAAACACCGGGGAGCTGTTTTTT
TRBV7-9	17	TRBJ2-2	many	-	CASSFPHGPRSSGELFF	TGTGCCAGCAGCTTCCCTCATGGACCCCGGAGCTCCGGGGAGCTGTTTTTT
TRBV25-1	17	TRBJ2-5	-	-	CASSEYIGGSVGETQYF	TGTGCCAGCAGTGAATATATTGGAGGGTCGGTGGGAGAGACCCAGTACTTC
TRBV7-8	18	TRBJ2-1	few	TRBD2	CASSLRLAGVRGREEQFF	TGTGCCAGCAGCTTAAGGCTAGCGGGAGTAAGGGGGCGCGAGGAGCAGTTCTTC
TRBV4-3	17	TRBJ2-3	-	-	CASSQDRGLRRLDTQYF	TGCGCCAGCAGCCAAGATCGGGGGCTTAGGCGTCTGGATACGCAGTATTTT
TRBV29-1	14	TRBJ2-3	-	-	CSASGRVSTDTQYF	TGCAGCGCCTCAGGCCGAGTGTCCACAGATACGCAGTATTTT
TRBV29-1	13	TRBJ2-7	-	TRBD2	CSVDLAGGNEQYF	TGCAGCGTTGATCTAGCGGGAGGGAACGAGCAGTACTTC
TRBV29-1	13	TRBJ2-5	many	-	CSVEDTGEETQYF	TGCAGCGTTGAAGATACGGGGGAAGAGACCCAGTACTTC